Listed below are T cell receptor beta chains from one sample, sequenced in a study of blood T cell repertoires in COVID-19. Here immunoSEQ multiplex PCR was the method, and the copy in TCRdb shows in-frame clones only, minus some. The table includes about 200,000 clones, 60% to 85% detected once. Sequencing input: peripheral blood. These receptors were taken from a woman in her seventies with acute or convalescent COVID-19. The CDR3 runs from the conserved cysteine through the conserved F or W. The order of the fields is clone size, CDR3 length, V gene, D gene, CDR3 protein. D genes are given only for firm matches. The listing skips clone size in some rows; elsewhere it reads once, few, many or a size class.

>-|14|TRBV5-1|-
CASSSGLRRTEAFF
>-|13|TRBV5-1|-
CASSPQPQETQYF
>-|14|TRBV7-9|TRBD1
CASSHGDRVYEQYF
>-|14|TRBV5-1|TRBD1
CASSPTGDREKLFF
>-|14|TRBV29-1|TRBD2
CSVRIAGGPGEQFF
>-|16|TRBV5-1|TRBD1
CASSSAGTGSDVTQYF
>once|15|TRBV11-2|TRBD2
CASSFREGRTDTQYF
>-|15|TRBV5-1|-
CASSLGATSHNEQYF
>few|14|TRBV6-5|-
CASSSRGGFNEAFF
>-|13|TRBV28|-
CASGRDLTDTQYF
>-|16|TRBV27|TRBD1
CASSWLDRGPGNEQFF